This T cell receptor beta chain was sequenced for a study of blood T cell repertoires in COVID-19. Study at large: Italy, Spain and the United States were the sources of the convalescent and acute COVID-19 samples.

TCRdb keeps only in-frame clones here, not all; method: immunoSEQ multiplex PCR. The profile shows about 220,000 clones, about four fifths of them singletons. The participants were between roughly 18 and 89 years old and came from roughly 25 US areas. Assignment of participants to cohorts was predicated upon participant-reported clinical history. Those designated as exposed participants met a COVID-19 case within 2 weeks before study entry. After removal of 5 bases from V and 13 bases from J, the junction contained 15 bases not matched to a gene. CDR3 length equals 15 residues. From germline, CDR1 is MNHEY and CDR2 SVGAGI.

Sequenced sample: PBMCs or T cells enriched from blood (not recorded which). The receptor's source is a woman aged 45-65 years who had been exposed to COVID-19. The V call is TRBV6-5, the J call TRBJ2-1, with 9 bases that match TRBD2. The CDR3 nucleotides read TGTGCCAGCAGTCAACTCCCTGGTAGCGGGGGAATTCAGTTCTTC. Residues: CASSQLPGSGGIQFF.